Shown below are 5 T cell receptor beta chains from a single sample sequenced in a study of neoadjuvant anti-PD-1 for oral cavity cancer. Sequencing was performed with immunoSEQ multiplex PCR; in TCRdb, only in-frame clones are kept and a portion is missing. The table has fewer than 7,000 clones, less than 80% seen once. Here the sequenced sample was PBMCs, taken before nivolumab (anti-PD-1) treatment. These receptors originate from a person aged 40 to 85 with oral cavity squamous cell carcinoma.

This clone has only a few counts. The genes are TRBV4-1 and TRBJ1-5; 9 positions agree with TRBD1. The germline V gene has CDR1 MGHRA and CDR2 YSYEKL. There are 14 residues in the CDR3. Trimming took 3 bases from V and 5 from J; bases not matched to a gene: 2. DNA of the CDR3: TGCGCCAGCAGCCATCGGACAGGGGATCAGCCCCAGCATTTT. Protein sequence: CASSHRTGDQPQHF.

The CDR3 loop reads CASSDHPDSWDTNYGYTF. The CDR3, as DNA: TGTGCCAGCAGTGACCACCCCGATTCCTGGGACACTAACTATGGCTACACCTTC. The rearrangement uses TRBV6-1 and TRBJ1-2; D may be TRBD1 (6 bases). The ends were cut back, 3 bases at V and 0 bases at J, with 20 bases in the middle. The CDR3 has 18 residues. CDR1 is MNHNS, CDR2 SASEGT, per germline.

This clone was detected a few times. This chain connects TRBV7-9 to TRBJ2-5; D is perhaps TRBD2 (5 bases). CDR1 and CDR2 (germline): SEHNR, FQNEAQ (reference sequence). The CDR3 has 14 residues. V lost 0 bases to trimming and J lost 2 bases, with 7 bases between them. Here the CDR3 reads CASSLAGGQETQYF. The CDR3 DNA follows: TGTGCCAGCAGCTTAGCGGGCGGGCAAGAGACCCAGTACTTC.

The chain couples TRBV27 to TRBJ1-2; the D gene is possibly TRBD1 (5 bases). The V end lost 6 bases, the J end lost 11 bases, and 22 bases lay between the germline ends. The CDR3 has 14 amino acids. Looked up from germline, CDR1 is MNHEY and CDR2 is SMNVEV (reference sequence). CDR3 sequence reads: CASSLGWRTEGYTF. The CDR3 DNA follows: TGTGCCAGCAGCCTAGGTTGGCGAACAGAGGGGTACACCTTC.

The chain employs TRBV6-4 and TRBJ1-1, with a tentative D call TRBD1 (6 bases). V was cut by 2 bases and J by 4 bases, with 11 bases left in between. Germline CDR1 reads MRHNA; CDR2 reads SNTAGT. This CDR3 contains 14 residues. CDR3 amino acids: CASSDTDRPTEAFF. CDR3 DNA sequence: TGTGCCAGCAGTGACACCGACAGGCCCACTGAAGCTTTCTTT.